This T cell receptor beta chain was observed in a study of T cells in Graves' hyperthyroidism and ophthalmopathy. Study-wide points: Progression to ophthalmopathy was predicted a median of approximately 6.4 months early.

The authors obtained PBMCs from around 10 ml of fresh peripheral blood. This clonotype was seen at least ten times. The target antigen is unknown. Germline V gene sequence: CDR1 MNHEY, CDR2 SVGEGT. J gave up 6 bases and V 1 base, and 9 bases lay outside the gene matches. This CDR3 comprises 16 residues. The CDR3 regions of TCR beta were amplified from RNA transcripts. The TCR CDR3 was amplified in a first-round RT-PCR using the HTBI primer set. TCRdb passed the multiplex PCR reads through MiXCR, listing each CDR3 protein once. The data show about 350,000 distinct CDR3 sequences, approximately 15% seen once.

Material for sequencing was blood. The source is a woman younger than 45 with Graves' hyperthyroidism. The rearrangement uses TRBV6-2 or TRBV6-3 and TRBJ2-1; 7 bases are a match to TRBD2. Written as DNA, the CDR3 is TGTGCCAGCAGTTACTTCCCGGGAGGATCTGGCAATGAGCAGTTCTTC. Its protein product is CASSYFPGGSGNEQFF.